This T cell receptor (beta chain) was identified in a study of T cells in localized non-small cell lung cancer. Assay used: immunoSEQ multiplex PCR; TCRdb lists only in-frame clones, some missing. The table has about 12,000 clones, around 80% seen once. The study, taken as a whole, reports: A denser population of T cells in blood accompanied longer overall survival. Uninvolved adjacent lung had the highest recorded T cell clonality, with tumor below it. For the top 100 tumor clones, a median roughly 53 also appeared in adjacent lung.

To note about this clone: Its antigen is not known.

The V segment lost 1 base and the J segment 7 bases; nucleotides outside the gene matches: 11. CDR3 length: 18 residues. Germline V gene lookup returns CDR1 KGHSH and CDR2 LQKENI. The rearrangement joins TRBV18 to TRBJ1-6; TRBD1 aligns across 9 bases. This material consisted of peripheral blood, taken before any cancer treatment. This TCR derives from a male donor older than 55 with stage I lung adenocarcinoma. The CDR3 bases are TGTGCCAGCTCACCACTCGGCACAGGGGGCCCGACCAATTCACCCCTCCACTTT. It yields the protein CASSPLGTGGPTNSPLHF.